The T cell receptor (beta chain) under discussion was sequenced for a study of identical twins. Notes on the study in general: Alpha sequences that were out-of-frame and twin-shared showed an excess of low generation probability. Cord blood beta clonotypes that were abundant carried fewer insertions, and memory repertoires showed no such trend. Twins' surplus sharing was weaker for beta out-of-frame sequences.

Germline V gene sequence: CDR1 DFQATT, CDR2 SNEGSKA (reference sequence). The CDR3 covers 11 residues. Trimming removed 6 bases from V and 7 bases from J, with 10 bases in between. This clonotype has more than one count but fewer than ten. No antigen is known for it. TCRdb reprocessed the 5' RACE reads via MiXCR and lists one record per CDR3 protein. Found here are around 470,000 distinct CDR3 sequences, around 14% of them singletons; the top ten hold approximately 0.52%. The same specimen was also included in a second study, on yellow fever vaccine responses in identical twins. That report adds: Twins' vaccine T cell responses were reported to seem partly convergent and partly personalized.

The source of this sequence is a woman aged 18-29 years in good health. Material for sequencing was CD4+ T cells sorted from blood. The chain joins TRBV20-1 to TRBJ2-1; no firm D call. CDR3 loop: CSALLVNEQFF. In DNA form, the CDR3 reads TGCAGTGCGCTCCTAGTAAATGAGCAGTTCTTC.